These 20 T cell receptor beta chains were sequenced from one sample in a study of T-cell memory formation after mild COVID-19 (dated by TCRdb to the early 2020s). Library preparation was by 5' RACE. Instrument on record: Illumina NovaSeq 6000. Through fastp at Q25 and MiXCR, TCRdb rebuilt clones from the public reads, retaining in-frame beta chains. When rows share a CDR3 protein, they turn into one entry using the most common DNA and genes. The sample data list 30,000 to 35,000 distinct CDR3 sequences, and about 21% of these were observed just once. Of the sample, 1.5% to 1.9% is held by the ten largest clones. Input material: PBMCs or a T cell subset sorted from them (not recorded which). These receptors all come from an adult who had mild COVID-19 (a few samples of this study predate the infection). The sample titles of this study are shuffled in the database, so cell type and time point are left out.

This clonotype was seen at least ten times. The rearrangement uses TRBV24-1 and TRBJ2-3; D remains ambiguous. Per germline, CDR1 KGHDR and CDR2 SFDVKD. Trimming shortened V by 9 bases and J by 4 bases, and 16 bases separated the two germline ends. The CDR3 is 14 residues long. CDR3 in DNA: TGTGCCACCCGGTCTAGGGCAGCCTCAGATACGCAGTATTTT. Its translation is CATRSRAASDTQYF.

This clonotype has ten or more counts. This rearrangement joins TRBV15 to TRBJ1-5, with no clear D. The CDR3 length is 14 residues. The germline V gene has CDR1 LNHNV and CDR2 YYDKDF (reference sequence). Deletions cut 4 bases from V and 4 bases from J, with 11 bases between. The CDR3: CATSTKGLNQPQHF. The CDR3 nucleotides are TGTGCCACCAGCACCAAGGGCCTTAATCAGCCCCAGCATTTT.

This clonotype was observed many times. The chain links TRBV4-3 to TRBJ2-1, with TRBD1 identical over 7 bases. CDR3 length equals 16 residues. Trimming at V came to 1 base and at J to 4 bases, leaving 7 bases not matched to a gene. Germline assignment: CDR1 LGHNA and CDR2 YSLEER. The CDR3 DNA sequence: TGCGCCAGCAGCCAAGCCGCCGGGACAGTTTACAATGAGCAGTTCTTC. The encoded protein is CASSQAAGTVYNEQFF.

The chain links TRBV7-2 to TRBJ2-1, with 10 nucleotides matching TRBD1. CDR1 SGHTA and CDR2 FQGNSA come from the germline V gene. This CDR3 spans 13 amino acids. After removal of 5 bases from V and 9 bases from J, the junction contained 4 bases not matched to a gene. CDR3 nucleotides: TGTGCCAGCAGCAGCCGGGACAGGGGTGAGCAGTTCTTC. This encodes CASSSRDRGEQFF.

This clonotype was found many times. The genes are TRBV19 and TRBJ2-7, with D maybe TRBD2 (6 bases). The germline V gene encodes CDR1 LNHDA and CDR2 SQIVND (reference sequence). Trimming took 3 bases from V and 6 from J, leaving 15 bases between them. CDR3 length: 14 residues. The CDR3 coding sequence is TGTGCCAGTAGTATGCGGGACCGCGCCACCGAGCAGTACTTC. It encodes CASSMRDRATEQYF.

This clonotype showed up many times. The chain joins TRBV3-1 to TRBJ2-1; no clear D gene. Trimming took 1 base from V and 10 from J, leaving 8 bases between them. Per germline, CDR1 LGHDT and CDR2 YNNKEL (reference sequence). The CDR3 has 12 amino acids. This CDR3 is CASSQAGSEQFF. CDR3 in DNA: TGTGCCAGCAGCCAAGCCGGGTCAGAGCAGTTCTTC.

This clonotype was counted at least ten times. The V gene is TRBV10-3, the J gene TRBJ1-1; tentative D call: TRBD1 (6 bases). The CDR3 covers 13 residues. V lost 7 bases and J 1 base, leaving 10 bases between the germline ends. The V gene's germline CDR1 is ENHRY and CDR2 SYGVKD. CDR3 loop: CAIKGDQNTEAFF. CDR3 bases: TGTGCCATCAAGGGGGATCAGAACACTGAAGCTTTCTTT.

This clonotype was detected ten times or more. The CDR3 loop is CASCPMGQADTQYF. The CDR3 DNA follows: TGCGCCAGCTGTCCCATGGGGCAAGCAGATACGCAGTATTTT. This rearrangement joins TRBV5-1 to TRBJ2-3; D perhaps matches TRBD1 (5 bases). Trimming left V 7 bases short and J 4 bases short, with 16 bases between. CDR1 and CDR2 from the germline V gene are SGHRS and YFSETQ. This CDR3 has 14 residues.

The V call is TRBV7-6, the J call TRBJ2-3, with D unresolved. Germline V gene data show CDR1 as SGHVS and CDR2 as FNYEAQ. The CDR3 extends over 14 amino acids. Trimming stripped 5 bases from V and 4 bases from J, with 13 bases between. For the CDR3, the DNA is TGTGCCAGCAGCCCCCAGGCCGGGCCAGATACGCAGTATTTT. As protein: CASSPQAGPDTQYF.

Within the sample, this clonotype is medium-sized. CDR3 loop: CASSWTLGYNEQFF. The DNA for the CDR3 is TGCGCCAGCAGCTGGACCCTGGGATACAATGAGCAGTTCTTC. This chain links TRBV5-1 with TRBJ2-1; no clear D gene. There are 14 residues in the CDR3. CDR1 is SGHRS and CDR2 is YFSETQ in the germline V gene. With 3 bases removed from V and 4 bases from J, the gap between germline ends came to 11 bases.

This clonotype showed up many times. The chain has TRBV12-5 and TRBJ2-1; weak D call: TRBD2 (5 bases). The germline V gene encodes CDR1 LGHNT and CDR2 FRNRAP. The V and J ends lost 2 bases and 5 bases respectively, with 19 bases between them. The CDR3 has 17 amino acids. Here the CDR3 DNA reads TGTGCTAGTGGTTTGTATATTACGAGCGGACTTAACAATGAGCAGTTCTTC. It translates to CASGLYITSGLNNEQFF.

This clonotype was counted many times. J is TRBJ2-6 and V is TRBV5-1; 7 nucleotides line up with TRBD2. The CDR3 sequence is 17 residues long. Losses at the gene ends were 7 bases for V and 1 base for J; bases not matched to a gene: 11. Germline V gene lookup returns CDR1 SGHRS and CDR2 YFSETQ. The CDR3 loop reads CASAGDGFGSGANVLTF. CDR3 coding DNA: TGCGCCAGCGCGGGGGACGGTTTCGGTTCTGGGGCCAACGTCCTGACTTTC.

This clonotype was seen only a few times. V is TRBV7-2 and J is TRBJ1-3; possibly TRBD1 for D (5 bases). Germline CDR1 is SGHTA and CDR2 is FQGNSA. This CDR3 region has 19 residues. The V gene lost 2 bases and the J gene lost 1 base, with 21 bases spanning the gap. CDR3 coding DNA: TGTGCCAGCAGCTTACGTACCACTCGTGGGGCCGATTCTGGAAACACCATATATTTT. As protein: CASSLRTTRGADSGNTIYF.

This clonotype has ten or more counts. V usage is TRBV7-9 and J usage is TRBJ2-1; D is unresolved. Germline CDR1 and CDR2: SEHNR and FQNEAQ (reference sequence). V was clipped by 1 base and J by 6 bases, with 7 bases between them. The CDR3 has 13 residues. CDR3 sequence (DNA): TGTGCCAGCAGCTTAGGGCTCTTCAATGAGCAGTTCTTC. Amino acids: CASSLGLFNEQFF.

Ten or more counts support this clonotype. This rearrangement joins TRBV29-1 to TRBJ2-1, with D possibly being TRBD2 (6 bases). V dropped 6 bases and J dropped 8 bases, with 23 bases sitting between them. Germline values: CDR1 SQVTM, CDR2 ANQGSEA. The CDR3 sequence is 15 residues long. Written as DNA, the CDR3 is TGCAGCGTACATGACAAGGGGCGACCGGGGGATGAGCAGTTCTTC. This sequence encodes CSVHDKGRPGDEQFF.

There are many counts of this clonotype. The gene calls are TRBV20-1 and TRBJ1-5; TRBD1 agrees at 7 bases. After removal of 3 bases from V and 0 bases from J, the junction contained 2 bases not matched to a gene. The CDR3 sequence is 14 residues long. Germline assignment: CDR1 DFQATT and CDR2 SNEGSKA (reference sequence). CDR3 coding DNA: TGCAGTGCTAGGGACAGGAATAGCAATCAGCCCCAGCATTTT. Translating gives CSARDRNSNQPQHF.

There are many counts of this clonotype. V usage is TRBV12-3 or TRBV12-4 and J usage is TRBJ2-7; 9 bases fit TRBD2. V was pared by 1 base and J by 0 bases, with 4 bases of the junction left unmatched. The CDR3 spans 16 residues. Here the CDR3 DNA reads TGTGCCAGCAGTTTAGTTGGGACTAGCTCCTCCTACGAGCAGTACTTC. It is translated as CASSLVGTSSSYEQYF.

This chain connects TRBV4-3 to TRBJ2-2; D perhaps matches TRBD1 (5 bases). CDR1 is LGHNA, CDR2 YSLEER, per germline. Trimming pared 4 bases from V and 4 bases from J, leaving 10 bases between. The CDR3 runs 14 residues. CDR3 loop: CASSPGITTGELFF. In DNA, the CDR3 is TGCGCCAGCAGCCCAGGGATTACCACCGGGGAGCTGTTTTTT.

The chain uses TRBV9 and TRBJ1-2; 8 nucleotides line up with TRBD1. Germline V gene sequence: CDR1 SGDLS, CDR2 YYNGEE. There are 15 residues in the CDR3. J lost 4 bases, V lost 0 bases, and 5 bases had no gene match. The CDR3, as DNA: TGTGCCAGCAGCGTAGCTCCCGGACAGGGCTATGGCTACACCTTC. This encodes CASSVAPGQGYGYTF.

There are many counts of this clonotype. The rearrangement uses TRBV3-1 and TRBJ2-7; TRBD2 aligns across 10 bases. Trimming removed 2 bases from V and 4 bases from J; junction bases left unmatched: 5. The germline V gene has CDR1 LGHDT and CDR2 YNNKEL (reference sequence). This CDR3 has 15 amino acids. CDR3 bases: TGTGCCAGCAGCCAAATTCCTAGCGGGGGTTACGAGCAGTACTTC. This sequence encodes CASSQIPSGGYEQYF.